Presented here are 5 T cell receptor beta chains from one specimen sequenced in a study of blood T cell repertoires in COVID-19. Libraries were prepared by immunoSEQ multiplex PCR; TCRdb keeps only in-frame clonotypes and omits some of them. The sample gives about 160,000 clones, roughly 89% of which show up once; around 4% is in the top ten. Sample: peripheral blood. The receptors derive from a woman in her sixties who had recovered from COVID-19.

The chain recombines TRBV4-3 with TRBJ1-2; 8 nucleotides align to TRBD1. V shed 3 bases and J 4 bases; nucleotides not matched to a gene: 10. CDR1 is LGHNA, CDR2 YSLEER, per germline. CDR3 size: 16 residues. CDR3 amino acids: CASSQTPGQGAYGYTF. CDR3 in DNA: TGCGCCAGCAGCCAGACTCCCGGACAGGGTGCCTATGGCTACACCTTC.

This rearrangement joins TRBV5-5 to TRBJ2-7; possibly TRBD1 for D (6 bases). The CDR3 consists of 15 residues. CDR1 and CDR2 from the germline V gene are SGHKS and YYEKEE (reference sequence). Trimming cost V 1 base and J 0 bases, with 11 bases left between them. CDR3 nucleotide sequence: TGTGCCAGCAGCTTGCGGACAGAGAGCTCCTACGAGCAGTACTTC. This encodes CASSLRTESSYEQYF.

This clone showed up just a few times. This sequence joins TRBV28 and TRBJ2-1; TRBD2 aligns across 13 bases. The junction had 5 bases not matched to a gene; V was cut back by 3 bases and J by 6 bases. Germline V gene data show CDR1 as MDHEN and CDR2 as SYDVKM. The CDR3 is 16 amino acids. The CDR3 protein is CASSFSGLAGTNEQFF. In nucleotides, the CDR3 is TGTGCCAGCAGTTTTTCGGGACTAGCGGGGACCAATGAGCAGTTCTTC.

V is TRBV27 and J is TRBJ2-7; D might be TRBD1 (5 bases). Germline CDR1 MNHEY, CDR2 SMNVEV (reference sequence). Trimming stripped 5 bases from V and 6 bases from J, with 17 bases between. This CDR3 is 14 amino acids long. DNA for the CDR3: TGTGCCAGCAGTCCCCTTGGGGCGCAACCCGAGCAGTACTTC. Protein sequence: CASSPLGAQPEQYF.

The CDR3 DNA is TGTGCCAGCAGTTTTCCCCAATTAGGACAGCCAGAGTCCCCCCGGGAGACCCAGTACTTC. It codes for CASSFPQLGQPESPRETQYF. The gene calls are TRBV28 and TRBJ2-5; the D gene is possibly TRBD1 (6 bases). The CDR3 is 20 amino acids. Trimming stripped 3 bases from V and 5 bases from J, with 31 bases between. Germline V gene sequence: CDR1 MDHEN, CDR2 SYDVKM.